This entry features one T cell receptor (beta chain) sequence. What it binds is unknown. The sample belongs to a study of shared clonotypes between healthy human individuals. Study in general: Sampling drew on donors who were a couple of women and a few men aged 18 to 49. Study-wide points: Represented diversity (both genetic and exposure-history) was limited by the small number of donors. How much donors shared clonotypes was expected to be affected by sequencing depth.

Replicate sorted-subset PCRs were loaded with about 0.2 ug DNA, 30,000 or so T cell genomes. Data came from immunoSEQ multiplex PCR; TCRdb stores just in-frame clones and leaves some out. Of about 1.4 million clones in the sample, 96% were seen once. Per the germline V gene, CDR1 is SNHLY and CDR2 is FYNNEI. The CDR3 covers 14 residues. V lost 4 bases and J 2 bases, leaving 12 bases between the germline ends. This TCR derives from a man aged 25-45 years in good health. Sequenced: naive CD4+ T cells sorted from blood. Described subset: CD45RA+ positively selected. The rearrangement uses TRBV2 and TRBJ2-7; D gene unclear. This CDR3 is CASSGPHLPYEQYF. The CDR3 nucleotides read TGTGCCAGCAGTGGTCCTCATCTCCCCTACGAGCAGTACTTC.